These 32 T cell receptor beta chains originate from one sample sequenced in a study of technical replicates of blood from a few donors. Assay: immunoSEQ multiplex PCR; the TCRdb copy retains only in-frame clones and omits some. The table has under 90,000 clones, 85% to 95% seen once. The source material was T cells isolated from PBMCs. These receptors all stem from a human donor in good health.

The gene calls are TRBV2 and TRBJ2-7; D not resolved. Trimming stripped 3 bases from V and 7 bases from J, with 16 bases between. Germline V gives CDR1 SNHLY, CDR2 FYNNEI. The CDR3 has 14 amino acids. The CDR3 DNA reads as TGTGCCAGCAGTGATTCAAACTCGGTGAGAGAGCAGTACTTC. Translation: CASSDSNSVREQYF.

V is TRBV12-5 and J is TRBJ2-3; 11 bases fit TRBD1. Germline V gene data show CDR1 as LGHNT and CDR2 as FRNRAP. The CDR3 is 17 residues long. V trimming: 2 bases; J trimming: 3 bases; junction bases outside the gene matches: 7. Written as DNA, the CDR3 is TGTGCTAGTGGTTTGAGGATAGGGACAGGGGGGACAGATACGCAGTATTTT. It specifies CASGLRIGTGGTDTQYF.

The chain is built from TRBV6-1 and TRBJ1-3; 7 positions match TRBD1. The CDR3 runs to 15 residues. CDR1 is MNHNS and CDR2 is SASEGT in the germline V gene. Germline trimming cut 7 bases from V and 0 bases from J; bases unmatched to any gene: 6. CDR3 bases: TGTGCCAGCAAACCGGGACAGAGCTCTGGAAACACCATATATTTT. This sequence encodes CASKPGQSSGNTIYF.

The chain recombines TRBV18 with TRBJ2-5; 12 bases are a match to TRBD2. Germline trimming cut 0 bases from V and 4 bases from J; bases unmatched to any gene: 9. CDR1 is KGHSH, CDR2 LQKENI, per germline. There are 18 residues in the CDR3. The DNA for the CDR3 is TGTGCCAGCTCACCACCCCGGACTAGCGGGATGTTAGGAGAGACCCAGTACTTC. Amino acid sequence: CASSPPRTSGMLGETQYF.

The chain combines TRBV6-5 with TRBJ1-2; maybe TRBD1 (6 bases). The CDR3 has 15 residues. Germline CDR1 is MNHEY and CDR2 is SVGAGI. V was pared by 6 bases and J by 7 bases, with 21 bases between. The CDR3 bases are TGTGCCAGCAGGTTCCGCGGGGGCTATTCATCTGGCTACACCTTC. Residues: CASRFRGGYSSGYTF.

The genes are TRBV27 and TRBJ2-7; possible D gene TRBD2, 5 bases. The CDR3 length is 12 residues. Trimming pared 6 bases from V and 5 bases from J, leaving 11 bases between. CDR1 MNHEY and CDR2 SMNVEV come from the germline V gene (reference sequence). The CDR3 region is CASSVLGDEQYF. DNA for the CDR3: TGTGCCAGCAGCGTACTCGGGGACGAGCAGTACTTC.

This rearrangement joins TRBV9 to TRBJ1-1; tentative D call: TRBD1 (5 bases). Germline CDR1 is SGDLS and CDR2 is YYNGEE. The CDR3 runs to 15 residues. The V end was cut by 0 bases, the J end by 1 base, with 10 bases between. The CDR3 nucleotides read TGTGCCAGCAGCGTAGTCGGACAAAAGAACACTGAAGCTTTCTTT. It yields the protein CASSVVGQKNTEAFF.

The V call is TRBV6-1, the J call TRBJ1-4, with D possibly being TRBD1 (6 bases). With 6 bases removed from V and 5 bases from J, the gap between germline ends came to 10 bases. Per the germline V gene, CDR1 is MNHNS and CDR2 is SASEGT. The length of the CDR3 is 13 residues. In nucleotides, the CDR3 is TGTGCCAGCAGAAGGACAGAGAATGAAAAACTGTTTTTT. It codes for CASRRTENEKLFF.

This clone occurred once. The rearrangement uses TRBV5-1 and TRBJ1-2; D possibly corresponds to TRBD1 (5 bases). Germline V gives CDR1 SGHRS, CDR2 YFSETQ. Trimming removed 4 bases from V and 8 bases from J, with 12 bases in between. The CDR3 has 12 residues. The chain's CDR3 is CASSTPGVGYTF. The DNA for the CDR3 is TGCGCCAGCAGCACCCCGGGGGTAGGCTACACCTTC.

There are a few counts of this clone. The rearrangement links TRBV9 to TRBJ1-3, with unresolved D. Germline loops: CDR1 SGDLS, CDR2 YYNGEE. The CDR3 is 14 residues long. The V end lost 0 bases, the J end lost 4 bases, and 8 bases lay between the germline ends. The CDR3 reads CASSVGGHGNTIYF. The DNA for the CDR3 is TGTGCCAGCAGCGTAGGTGGGCACGGAAACACCATATATTTT.

The chain is built from TRBV11-2 and TRBJ2-7, with a tentative D call TRBD1 (5 bases). V was shortened by 5 bases and J by 4 bases, with 21 bases between the two germline ends. From germline, CDR1 is SGHAT and CDR2 FQNNGV. This CDR3 is 16 amino acids long. The CDR3 DNA sequence: TGTGCCAGCAGCCCAGACGTGGGCAGGGCTGGATACGAGCAGTACTTC. Translating it yields CASSPDVGRAGYEQYF. Full variable domain (missing parts from reference TRBV11-2 and TRBJ2-7): EAGVAQSPRYKIIEKRQSVAFWCNPISGHATLYWYQQILGQGPKLLIQFQNNGVVDDSQLPKDRFSAERLKGVDSTLKIQPAKLEDSAVYLCASSPDVGRAGYEQYFGPGTRLTVT.

The chain employs TRBV10-3 and TRBJ1-3, with 7 bases identical to TRBD1. Germline V gene sequence: CDR1 ENHRY, CDR2 SYGVKD. This CDR3 region has 13 residues. The V segment lost 8 bases and the J segment 2 bases; nucleotides outside the gene matches: 3. Written as DNA, the CDR3 is TGTGCCATCCGGCAGGGGGCTGGAAACACCATATATTTT. Its protein is CAIRQGAGNTIYF.

This chain's CDR3 is CAWSVGYNEQFF. As DNA, the CDR3 is TGTGCCTGGAGTGTCGGCTACAATGAGCAGTTCTTC. V usage is TRBV30 and J usage is TRBJ2-1, with no clear D. In germline, CDR1 is GTSNPN, CDR2 SVGIG (reference sequence). This CDR3 is built from 12 residues. Trimming removed 0 bases from V and 3 bases from J, with 3 bases in between.

This clone showed up just once. The rearrangement links TRBV5-1 to TRBJ2-7; D might be TRBD1 (6 bases). This CDR3 comprises 14 residues. Germline V gene data show CDR1 as SGHRS and CDR2 as YFSETQ. Trimming cost V 4 bases and J 3 bases, with 14 bases left between them. CDR3 in DNA: TGCGCCAGCAGCCCAGGGACATCGTACTACGAGCAGTACTTC. Its protein is CASSPGTSYYEQYF.

The chain has TRBV6-1 and TRBJ2-5; 8 bases are shared with TRBD2. CDR3 length: 19 residues. Germline V gene data show CDR1 as MNHNS and CDR2 as SASEGT. V was pared by 1 base and J by 5 bases, with 18 bases of the junction left unmatched. The CDR3: CASSEGVGSGLAPGETQYF. The CDR3 nucleotides read TGTGCCAGCAGTGAAGGGGTCGGTTCAGGACTAGCCCCGGGGGAGACCCAGTACTTC.

The CDR3 DNA sequence: TGTGCCAGTAGTATAGGCGCGGGGGTGAGGGCTGAAGCTTTCTTT. It yields the protein CASSIGAGVRAEAFF. V is TRBV19 and J is TRBJ1-1, with a possible D match to TRBD1 (5 bases). Germline lookup yields CDR1 LNHDA and CDR2 SQIVND (reference sequence). The CDR3 runs 15 residues. Trimming shortened V by 1 base and J by 6 bases, and 15 bases separated the two germline ends.

The V call is TRBV5-1, the J call TRBJ1-1, with D possibly matching TRBD1 (6 bases). Germline assignment: CDR1 SGHRS and CDR2 YFSETQ. The length of the CDR3 is 14 residues. V lost 2 bases to trimming and J lost 5 bases, with 13 bases between them. In nucleotides, the CDR3 is TGCGCCAGCAGCTTCAGGGGTACGGGGACTGAAGCTTTCTTT. This gives the protein CASSFRGTGTEAFF.

The CDR3 here is CASSQGGDLYEQYF. CDR3 DNA sequence: TGCGCCAGCAGCCAAGGCGGGGATCTCTACGAGCAGTACTTC. This chain joins TRBV4-1 and TRBJ2-7; the D gene is possibly TRBD2 (6 bases). CDR1 and CDR2 from the germline V gene are MGHRA and YSYEKL. The CDR3 spans 14 residues. V gave up 1 base and J gave up 3 bases, with 10 bases separating them.

This clone was seen a single time. V usage is TRBV19 and J usage is TRBJ2-5, with D hard to call. Trimming removed 4 bases at V and 0 bases at J, with 9 bases between. The CDR3 runs to 14 residues. Looked up from germline, CDR1 is LNHDA and CDR2 is SQIVND (reference sequence). In DNA, the CDR3 is TGTGCCAGTAGTAGGAGACGGGACCAAGAGACCCAGTACTTC. Amino acids: CASSRRRDQETQYF.

V and J are TRBV28 and TRBJ2-1, with no clear D. Germline CDR1 is MDHEN and CDR2 is SYDVKM. V lost 6 bases and J 5 bases, leaving 14 bases between the germline ends. The CDR3 sequence is 14 residues long. CDR3 nucleotides: TGTGCCAGCAGCTCCTCGTTCCTAGACAATGAGCAGTTCTTC. As protein: CASSSSFLDNEQFF. The entire variable domain, with the rest obtained from reference TRBV28 and TRBJ2-1, is as follows: DVKVTQSSRYLVKRTGEKVFLECVQDMDHENMFWYRQDPGLGLRLIYFSYDVKMKEKGDIPEGYSVSREKKERFSLILESASTNQTSMYLCASSSSFLDNEQFFGPGTRLTVL.

The chain couples TRBV2 to TRBJ2-7; tentatively, D is TRBD1 (5 bases). V dropped 7 bases and J dropped 7 bases, with 20 bases sitting between them. Germline V lookup: CDR1 SNHLY, CDR2 FYNNEI. This CDR3 is built from 14 residues. DNA of the CDR3: TGTGCCAGCAATGTTAACAAGGGGCTGGCTGAGCAGTACTTC. This translates into CASNVNKGLAEQYF.

The chain uses TRBV30 and TRBJ2-7; 8 bases map to TRBD1. The V segment lost 4 bases and the J segment 7 bases; nucleotides outside the gene matches: 12. The CDR3 contains 14 residues. Per germline, CDR1 GTSNPN and CDR2 SVGIG (reference sequence). DNA for the CDR3: TGTGCCTGGAAGGGCCAGGGGGCATTCGGGGAGCAGTACTTC. Translation: CAWKGQGAFGEQYF.

This clone was observed once. The J gene is TRBJ1-2, the V gene TRBV7-9; D possibly corresponds to TRBD1 (5 bases). Germline loops: CDR1 SEHNR, CDR2 FQNEAQ (reference sequence). The CDR3 is 15 residues long. Trimming stripped 1 base from V and 3 bases from J, with 12 bases between. The chain's CDR3 is CASSLEGLADYGYTF. The CDR3 DNA is TGTGCCAGCAGCTTAGAGGGACTCGCGGACTATGGCTACACCTTC.

The chain is built from TRBV29-1 and TRBJ2-1; TRBD1 aligns across 7 bases. Germline loops: CDR1 SQVTM, CDR2 ANQGSEA. This CDR3 has 13 residues. Germline trimming cut 7 bases from V and 0 bases from J; bases unmatched to any gene: 3. The CDR3 bases are TGCAGCGGGGGACAGACCTCCTACAATGAGCAGTTCTTC. It encodes CSGGQTSYNEQFF.

The rearrangement uses TRBV5-1 and TRBJ1-1; tentatively, D is TRBD1 (5 bases). CDR1 SGHRS and CDR2 YFSETQ come from the germline V gene. V lost 1 base to trimming and J lost 4 bases, with 11 bases between them. This CDR3 is 14 amino acids long. The CDR3 region is CASSLLGGGTEAFF. CDR3 bases: TGCGCCAGCAGCTTGTTGGGGGGAGGCACTGAAGCTTTCTTT.

The chain is built from TRBV19 and TRBJ1-6; D possibly corresponds to TRBD1 (6 bases). The V gene's germline CDR1 is LNHDA and CDR2 SQIVND (reference sequence). The CDR3 loop spans 14 amino acids. Trimming stripped 2 bases from V and 7 bases from J, with 9 bases between. This CDR3 is CASSIQGLNSPLHF. The CDR3 region has the DNA TGTGCCAGTAGTATACAGGGGTTGAATTCACCCCTCCACTTT.

This chain uses TRBV29-1 with TRBJ1-2; D is unresolved. The V end was cut by 3 bases, the J end by 1 base, with 6 bases between. The CDR3 contains 12 residues. Looked up from germline, CDR1 is SQVTM and CDR2 is ANQGSEA. The DNA of the CDR3 is TGCAGCGTTGATGACTTTAACTATGGCTACACCTTC. Translation: CSVDDFNYGYTF.

The chain joins TRBV28 to TRBJ2-3; 7 bases map to TRBD2. Germline V lookup: CDR1 MDHEN, CDR2 SYDVKM. J was trimmed by 7 bases and V by 5 bases; bases with no gene match: 3. The CDR3 runs to 12 residues. CDR3 in DNA: TGTGCCAGCAGTGGGGAGGGCAATACGCAGTATTTT. This translates into CASSGEGNTQYF.

This rearrangement joins TRBV6-5 to TRBJ2-5; D not resolved. The CDR3 totals 13 residues. Germline V CDR1 and CDR2: MNHEY, SVGAGI. V shed 6 bases and J shed 5 bases, with 13 bases lying between them. CDR3 nucleotide sequence: TGTGCCAGCAGCTCCCTCACTTTGGAGACCCAGTACTTC. It yields the protein CASSSLTLETQYF.

This clone was counted once. J is TRBJ1-4 and V is TRBV7-9, with 9 nucleotides matching TRBD1. The CDR3 spans 16 residues. V trimming: 2 bases; J trimming: 5 bases; junction bases outside the gene matches: 6. Looked up from germline, CDR1 is SEHNR and CDR2 is FQNEAQ (reference sequence). The CDR3 loop is CASSLFAGTGNEKLFF. The CDR3, as DNA: TGTGCCAGCAGCTTATTCGCCGGGACAGGGAATGAAAAACTGTTTTTT.

The gene calls are TRBV12-5 and TRBJ2-2; a weak D match, TRBD1 (6 bases). The CDR3 extends over 14 amino acids. In germline, CDR1 is LGHNT, CDR2 FRNRAP. V shed 7 bases and J shed 1 base, with 10 bases lying between them. CDR3 protein: CASATGQNTGELFF. The DNA of the CDR3 is TGTGCTAGTGCAACGGGACAGAACACCGGGGAGCTGTTTTTT. The full variable domain, with the rest looked up from reference TRBV12-5 and TRBJ2-2, is DARVTQTPRHKVTEMGQEVTMRCQPILGHNTVFWYRQTMMQGLELLAYFRNRAPLDDSGMPKDRFSAEMPDATLATLKIQPSEPRDSAVYFCASATGQNTGELFFGEGSRLTVL.

The chain couples TRBV9 to TRBJ2-1; 14 bases map to TRBD2. The germline V gene has CDR1 SGDLS and CDR2 YYNGEE. The V segment lost 3 bases and the J segment 10 bases; nucleotides outside the gene matches: 9. The CDR3 totals 16 residues. The CDR3 spells CASSGLGLAGDGEQFF. CDR3 bases: TGTGCCAGCAGCGGACTGGGACTAGCGGGAGACGGGGAGCAGTTCTTC.